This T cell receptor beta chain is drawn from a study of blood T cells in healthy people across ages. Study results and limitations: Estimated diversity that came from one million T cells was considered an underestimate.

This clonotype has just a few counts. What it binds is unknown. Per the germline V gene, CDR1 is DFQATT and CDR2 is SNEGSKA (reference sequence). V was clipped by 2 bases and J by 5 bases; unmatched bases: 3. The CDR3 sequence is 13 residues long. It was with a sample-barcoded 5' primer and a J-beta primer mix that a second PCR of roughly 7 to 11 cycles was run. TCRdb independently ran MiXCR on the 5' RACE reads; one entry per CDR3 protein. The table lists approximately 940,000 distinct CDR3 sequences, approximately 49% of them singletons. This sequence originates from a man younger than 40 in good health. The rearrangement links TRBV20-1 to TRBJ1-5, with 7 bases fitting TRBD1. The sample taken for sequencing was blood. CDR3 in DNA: TGCAGTGCTAGAACAGGGGAGGATCAGCCCCAGCATTTT. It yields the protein CSARTGEDQPQHF.